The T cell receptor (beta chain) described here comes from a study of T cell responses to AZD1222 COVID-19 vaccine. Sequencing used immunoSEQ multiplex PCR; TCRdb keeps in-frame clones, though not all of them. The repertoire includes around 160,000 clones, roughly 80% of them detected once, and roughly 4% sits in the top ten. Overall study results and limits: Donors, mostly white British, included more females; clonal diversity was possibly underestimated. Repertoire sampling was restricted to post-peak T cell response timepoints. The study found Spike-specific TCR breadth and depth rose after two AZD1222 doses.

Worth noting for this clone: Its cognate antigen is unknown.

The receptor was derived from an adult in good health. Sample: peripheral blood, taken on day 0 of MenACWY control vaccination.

For the CDR3, the DNA is TGTGCCAGCAGCAAAGAGGCAGGGACCCATCGGTTCTTC. Protein sequence: CASSKEAGTHRFF. V and J are TRBV21-1 and TRBJ2-1. TRBV21-1 constitutes a pseudogene. This CDR3 is 13 amino acids long.